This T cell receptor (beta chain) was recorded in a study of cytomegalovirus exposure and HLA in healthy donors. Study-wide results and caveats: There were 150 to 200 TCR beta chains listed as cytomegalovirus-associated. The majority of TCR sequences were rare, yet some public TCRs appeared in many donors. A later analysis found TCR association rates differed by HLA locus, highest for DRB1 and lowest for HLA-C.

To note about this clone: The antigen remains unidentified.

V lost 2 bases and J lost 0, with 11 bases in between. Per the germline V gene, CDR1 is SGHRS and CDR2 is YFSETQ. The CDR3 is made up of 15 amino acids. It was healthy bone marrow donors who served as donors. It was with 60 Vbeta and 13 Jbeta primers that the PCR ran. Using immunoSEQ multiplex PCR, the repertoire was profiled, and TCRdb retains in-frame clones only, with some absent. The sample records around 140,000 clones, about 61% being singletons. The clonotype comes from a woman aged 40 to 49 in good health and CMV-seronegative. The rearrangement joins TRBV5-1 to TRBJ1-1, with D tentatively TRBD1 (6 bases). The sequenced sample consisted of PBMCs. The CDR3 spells CASSFQGQLNTEAFF. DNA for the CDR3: TGCGCCAGCAGCTTCCAGGGACAACTGAACACTGAAGCTTTCTTT.